These T cell receptor beta chains were read from a single sample in a study of cytomegalovirus exposure and HLA in healthy donors. Libraries were prepared by immunoSEQ multiplex PCR; TCRdb keeps only in-frame clonotypes and omits some of them. The profile covers 100,000 to 150,000 clones, with approximately 81% appearing a single time and 4% taken by the ten largest. Sequencing was carried out using PBMCs. All receptors derive from a man aged 18 to 29 in good health and CMV-seropositive. Both conserved end residues are part of each CDR3. A D gene is named only where the DNA matches it firmly. The size field is filled for only some rows; it gives once, few, many or a size class.

TRBJ1-5,TRBV7-2,-,-,CASSPQGAQPQHF,TGTGCCAGCAGCCCACAGGGAGCCCAGCCCCAGCATTTT
TRBJ2-1,TRBV7-6,TRBD2,-,CASSLSGSNEQFF,TGTGCCAGCAGCCTCAGCGGGAGTAATGAGCAGTTCTTC
TRBJ1-1,TRBV11-2,TRBD1,-,CASSLMSIRDRNTEAFF,TGTGCCAGCAGCCTAATGTCGATCCGGGACAGGAACACTGAAGCTTTCTTT
TRBJ1-1,TRBV5-8,-,-,CASSLQEGPRGGLGTEAFF,TGTGCCAGCAGCTTGCAGGAGGGCCCTAGGGGGGGTCTCGGCACTGAAGCTTTCTTT
TRBJ2-4,TRBV9,TRBD2,-,CASSVELAGGFGTKNIQYF,TGTGCCAGCAGCGTAGAGCTAGCGGGGGGATTCGGGACCAAAAACATTCAGTACTTC
TRBJ1-4,TRBV19,TRBD1,-,CASKRTLTGPNEKLFF,TGTGCCAGTAAAAGGACGTTGACAGGGCCTAATGAAAAACTGTTTTTT
TRBJ2-7,TRBV2,-,few,CASRQVAVEQYF,TGTGCCAGCCGGCAGGTTGCCGTCGAGCAGTACTTC
TRBJ1-1,TRBV7-6,TRBD1,-,CASSFRTGDNTEAFF,TGTGCCAGCAGCTTCAGGACAGGGGATAACACTGAAGCTTTCTTT
TRBJ2-2,TRBV30,-,-,CAWSVPPQYTGELFF,TGTGCCTGGAGTGTACCCCCGCAGTACACCGGGGAGCTGTTTTTT
TRBJ2-3,TRBV28,TRBD1,-,CASRGQGAGGTQYF,TGTGCCAGCAGGGGACAGGGGGCCGGTGGTACGCAGTATTTT
TRBJ2-5,TRBV21-1,-,few,CASSKGGDREHQETQYF,TGTGCCAGCAGCAAAGGAGGGGACAGGGAGCATCAAGAGACCCAGTACTTC
TRBJ2-7,TRBV30,-,-,CACHPEGRYEQYF,TGTGCCTGTCACCCGGAAGGCAGGTACGAGCAGTACTTC
TRBJ1-5,TRBV19,-,few,CASSDQGSGQPQHF,TGTGCCAGTAGTGACCAGGGTAGCGGTCAGCCCCAGCATTTT
TRBJ2-2,TRBV7-2,-,-,CASSYSTGNTGELFF,TGTGCCAGCAGCTACTCGACAGGGAACACCGGGGAGCTGTTTTTT
TRBJ1-1,TRBV29-1,-,-,CSVEPVRLSTEAFF,TGCAGCGTTGAGCCGGTCAGGTTGAGCACTGAAGCTTTCTTT
TRBJ2-7,TRBV7-9,-,-,CASSFSGARTSYEQYF,TGTGCCAGCAGCTTCTCAGGGGCGCGCACCTCCTACGAGCAGTACTTC
TRBJ1-6,TRBV10-2,-,-,CASRRESENSPLHF,TGCGCCAGCAGAAGAGAAAGTGAGAATTCACCCCTCCACTTT
TRBJ2-7,TRBV7-6,TRBD1,-,CASSLDRGSYEQYF,TGTGCCAGCAGCTTGGACAGGGGTTCGTACGAGCAGTACTTC
TRBJ2-7,TRBV10-3,TRBD2,few,CAISERGGGRIVYEQYF,TGTGCCATCAGTGAGCGAGGCGGCGGGAGAATAGTCTACGAGCAGTACTTC
TRBJ1-1,TRBV9,-,-,CASSVDQGNTEAFF,TGTGCCAGCAGCGTAGATCAGGGTAACACTGAAGCTTTCTTT
TRBJ2-5,TRBV18,TRBD1,-,CASSPQTGEETQYF,TGTGCCAGCTCACCACAGACAGGGGAAGAGACCCAGTACTTC
TRBJ1-2,TRBV30,-,-,CAWIAQGRNYGYTF,TGTGCCTGGATTGCCCAGGGTAGGAACTATGGCTACACCTTC
TRBJ1-4,TRBV6-5,-,-,CASSSQGVRTNEKLFF,TGTGCCAGCAGTTCTCAGGGTGTAAGGACTAATGAAAAACTGTTTTTT
TRBJ2-3,TRBV23-1,TRBD2,-,CASSQSPLSKREGTDTQYF,TGCGCCAGCAGTCAATCGCCCTTATCGAAGCGGGAGGGCACAGATACGCAGTATTTT
TRBJ1-1,TRBV29-1,-,few,CSVAGTLEEEAFF,TGCAGCGTTGCCGGGACACTCGAAGAAGAAGCTTTCTTT
TRBJ2-1,TRBV15,-,-,CATSRVSARQFF,TGTGCCACCAGCAGAGTGTCTGCGCGGCAGTTCTTC
TRBJ2-7,TRBV7-2,-,once,CASSLRTGDYEQYF,TGTGCCAGCAGCTTAAGAACAGGCGACTACGAGCAGTACTTC
TRBJ1-2,TRBV11-2,-,-,CASSDSNYGYTF,TGTGCCAGCAGCGACAGTAACTATGGCTACACCTTC
TRBJ2-2,TRBV19,TRBD1,-,CATADRAATGELFF,TGTGCCACCGCAGACAGGGCGGCCACCGGGGAGCTGTTTTTT
TRBJ2-3,TRBV9,-,-,CASSATKADTQYF,TGTGCCAGCAGCGCCACTAAGGCAGATACGCAGTATTTT
TRBJ1-5,TRBV27,-,-,CASSLTEGEGQPQHF,TGTGCCAGCAGTTTGACGGAGGGGGAGGGTCAGCCCCAGCATTTT
TRBJ1-1,TRBV30,-,-,CAWSRVDGTEAFF,TGTGCCTGGAGTAGAGTAGATGGCACTGAAGCTTTCTTT
TRBJ1-1,TRBV7-9,-,few,CASRQPSGGEDTEAFF,TGTGCCAGCAGACAACCCTCTGGAGGGGAGGACACTGAAGCTTTCTTT
TRBJ1-1,TRBV18,TRBD1,-,CASSPPTTGSYAEAFF,TGTGCCAGCTCACCCCCCACGACAGGGTCCTACGCTGAAGCTTTCTTT
TRBJ1-5,TRBV27,TRBD1,-,CASSLNRGFNQPQHF,TGTGCCAGCAGTTTAAACAGGGGGTTCAATCAGCCCCAGCATTTT
TRBJ1-6,TRBV7-2,-,-,CASSLAGMGSPLHF,TGTGCCAGCAGCTTAGCGGGCATGGGTTCACCCCTCCACTTT
TRBJ1-6,TRBV30,-,-,CAWSEAGKMGSPLHF,TGTGCCTGGAGTGAAGCAGGGAAAATGGGTTCACCCCTCCACTTT
TRBJ1-2,TRBV19,-,-,CASTTLLDSPRGYTF,TGTGCCAGTACCACATTACTAGACTCTCCCAGAGGCTACACCTTC
TRBJ1-1,TRBV27,-,-,CASSLNRELEAFF,TGTGCCAGCAGTTTGAACAGGGAGCTTGAAGCTTTCTTT
TRBJ2-7,TRBV7-2,-,-,CASSLDQDSTYEQYF,TGTGCCAGCAGCCTGGATCAGGACAGTACCTACGAGCAGTACTTC
TRBJ1-1,TRBV11-3,TRBD1,-,CASSFMRDSEAFF,TGTGCCAGCAGCTTTATGCGGGACAGCGAAGCTTTCTTT
TRBJ1-1,TRBV18,-,-,CASSPEGRIEAFF,TGTGCCAGCTCACCAGAGGGTAGGATTGAAGCTTTCTTT
TRBJ1-1,TRBV13,TRBD1,-,CASSMTGPNTEAFF,TGTGCCAGCAGCATGACAGGGCCAAACACTGAAGCTTTCTTT
TRBJ1-1,TRBV6-6,-,-,CASSYNSDTEAFF,TGTGCCAGCAGTTACAATTCGGACACTGAAGCTTTCTTT
TRBJ1-5,TRBV23-1,TRBD1,once,CASSRQGEFCQPQHF,TGCGCCAGCAGTCGACAGGGAGAGTTCTGTCAGCCCCAGCATTTT
TRBJ2-7,TRBV7-6,-,-,CASSLGGQDYEQYF,TGTGCCAGCAGCTTAGGAGGGCAGGACTACGAGCAGTACTTC
TRBJ2-1,TRBV5-1,TRBD1,-,CASSFSPPGTGGYNEQFF,TGCGCCAGCAGCTTCTCCCCCCCTGGGACAGGGGGATACAATGAGCAGTTCTTC
TRBJ1-4,TRBV6-6,TRBD1,few,CASSQLSDRGKLFF,TGTGCCAGCAGTCAACTATCCGACAGGGGAAAACTGTTTTTT
TRBJ2-3,TRBV7-9,TRBD1,-,CASSSRGTASTHDTQYF,TGTGCCAGCAGCTCCAGAGGGACAGCAAGTACCCACGATACGCAGTATTTT
TRBJ2-7,TRBV2,TRBD1,-,CASSVDRVGYEQYF,TGTGCCAGCAGTGTCGACAGGGTCGGTTACGAGCAGTACTTC
TRBJ1-2,TRBV7-9,TRBD1,-,CASSQGQGAIYGYTF,TGTGCCAGCAGCCAGGGACAGGGGGCGATCTATGGCTACACCTTC